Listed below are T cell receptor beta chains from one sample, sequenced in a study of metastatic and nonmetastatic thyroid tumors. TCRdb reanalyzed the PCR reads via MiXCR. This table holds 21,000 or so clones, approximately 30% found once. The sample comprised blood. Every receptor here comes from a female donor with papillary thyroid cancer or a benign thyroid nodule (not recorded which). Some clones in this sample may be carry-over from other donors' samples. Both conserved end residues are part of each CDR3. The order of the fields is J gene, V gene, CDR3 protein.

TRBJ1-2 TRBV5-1 CASSPGQGGVGYTF
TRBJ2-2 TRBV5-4 CASRRAGTSGTGELFF
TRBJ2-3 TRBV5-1 CASSLYLAADTQYF
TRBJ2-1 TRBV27 CASRSGGAQNEQFF
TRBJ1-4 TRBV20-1 CSVSGGGNEKLFF
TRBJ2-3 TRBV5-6 CASSRPLAGGGYTQYF
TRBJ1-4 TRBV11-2 CASSLDQGATNEKLFF
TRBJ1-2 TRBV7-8 CASSLVSGNYGYTF
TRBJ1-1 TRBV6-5 CASSYTTGAGAFF
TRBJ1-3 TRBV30 CAWSKGLLGRNTIYF
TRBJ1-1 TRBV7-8 CASSSHGGTEAFF
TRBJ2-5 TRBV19 CASSIGRGASSETQYF
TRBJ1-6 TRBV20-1 CSARPPSGQGNSPLHF
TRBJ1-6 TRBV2 CASKGANTYNSPLHF
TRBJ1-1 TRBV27 CASSLRGRNTEAFF
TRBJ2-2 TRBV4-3 CASSQVRGPGELFF
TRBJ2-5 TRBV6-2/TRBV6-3 CASKRLAAQETQYF
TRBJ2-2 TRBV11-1 CASSLVRGTGELFF